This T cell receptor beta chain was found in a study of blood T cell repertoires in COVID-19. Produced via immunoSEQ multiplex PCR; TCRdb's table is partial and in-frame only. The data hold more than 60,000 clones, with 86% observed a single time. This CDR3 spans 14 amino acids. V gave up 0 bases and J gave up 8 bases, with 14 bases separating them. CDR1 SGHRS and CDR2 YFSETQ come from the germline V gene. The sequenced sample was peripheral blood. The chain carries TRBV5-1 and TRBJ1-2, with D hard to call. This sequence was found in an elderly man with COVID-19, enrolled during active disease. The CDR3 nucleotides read TGCGCCAGCAGCTTGGCCTCAGCGGAGGACGGCTACACCTTC. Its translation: CASSLASAEDGYTF.